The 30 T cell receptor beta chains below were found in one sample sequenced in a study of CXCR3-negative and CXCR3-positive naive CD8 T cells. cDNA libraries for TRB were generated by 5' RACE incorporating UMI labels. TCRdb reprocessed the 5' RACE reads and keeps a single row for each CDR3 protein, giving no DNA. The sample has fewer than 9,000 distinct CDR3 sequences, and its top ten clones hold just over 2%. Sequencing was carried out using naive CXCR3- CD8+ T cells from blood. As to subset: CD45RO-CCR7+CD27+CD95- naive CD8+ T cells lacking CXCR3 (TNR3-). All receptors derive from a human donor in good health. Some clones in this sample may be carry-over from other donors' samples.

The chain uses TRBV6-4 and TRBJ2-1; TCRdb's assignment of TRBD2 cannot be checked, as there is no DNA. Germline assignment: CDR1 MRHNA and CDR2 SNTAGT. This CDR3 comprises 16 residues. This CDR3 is CASSEAAGSYYNEQFF.

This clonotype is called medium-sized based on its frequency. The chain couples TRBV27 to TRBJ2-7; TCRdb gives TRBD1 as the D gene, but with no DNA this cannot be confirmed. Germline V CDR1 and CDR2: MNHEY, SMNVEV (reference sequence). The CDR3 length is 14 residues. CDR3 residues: CASSWGQGAYEQYF.

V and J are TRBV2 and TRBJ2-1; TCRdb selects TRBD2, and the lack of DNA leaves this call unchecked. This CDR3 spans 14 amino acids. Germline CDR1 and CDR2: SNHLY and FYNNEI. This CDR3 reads CASSESGGFYEQFF. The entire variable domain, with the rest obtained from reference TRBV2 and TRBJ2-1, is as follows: EPEVTQTPSHQVTQMGQEVILRCVPISNHLYFYWYRQILGQKVEFLVSFYNNEISEKSEIFDDQFSVERPDGSNFTLKIRSTKLEDSAMYFCASSESGGFYEQFFGPGTRLTVL.

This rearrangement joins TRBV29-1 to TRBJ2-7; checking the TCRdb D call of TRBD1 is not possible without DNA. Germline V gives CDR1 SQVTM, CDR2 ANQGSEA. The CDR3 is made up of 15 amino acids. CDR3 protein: CSVEELGQASYEQYF.

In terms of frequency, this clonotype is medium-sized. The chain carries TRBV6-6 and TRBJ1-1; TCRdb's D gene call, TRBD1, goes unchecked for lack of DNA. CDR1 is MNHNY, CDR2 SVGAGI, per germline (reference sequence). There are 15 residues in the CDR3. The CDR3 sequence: CASRRQGAGFTEAFF.

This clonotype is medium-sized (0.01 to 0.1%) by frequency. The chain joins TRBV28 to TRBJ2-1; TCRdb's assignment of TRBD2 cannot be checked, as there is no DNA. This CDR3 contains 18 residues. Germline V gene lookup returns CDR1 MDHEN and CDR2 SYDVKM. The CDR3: CASSLSGLADTNNNEQFF.

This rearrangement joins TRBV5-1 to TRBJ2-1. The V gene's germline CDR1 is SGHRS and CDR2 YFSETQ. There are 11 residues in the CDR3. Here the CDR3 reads CASSDRYEQFF.

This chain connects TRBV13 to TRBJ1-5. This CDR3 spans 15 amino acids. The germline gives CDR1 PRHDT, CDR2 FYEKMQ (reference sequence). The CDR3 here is CASSFRGQTNQPQHF.

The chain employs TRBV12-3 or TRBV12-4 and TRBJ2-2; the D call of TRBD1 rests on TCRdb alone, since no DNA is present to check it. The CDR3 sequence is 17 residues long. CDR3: CASSDSNRGRDTGELFF.

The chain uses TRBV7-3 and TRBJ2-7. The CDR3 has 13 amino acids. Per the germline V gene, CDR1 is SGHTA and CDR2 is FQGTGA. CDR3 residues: CASSLFVTYEQYF.

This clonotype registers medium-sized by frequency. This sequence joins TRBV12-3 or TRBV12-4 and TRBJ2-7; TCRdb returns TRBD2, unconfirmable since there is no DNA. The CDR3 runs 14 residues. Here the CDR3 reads CASSPTGLIYEQYF.

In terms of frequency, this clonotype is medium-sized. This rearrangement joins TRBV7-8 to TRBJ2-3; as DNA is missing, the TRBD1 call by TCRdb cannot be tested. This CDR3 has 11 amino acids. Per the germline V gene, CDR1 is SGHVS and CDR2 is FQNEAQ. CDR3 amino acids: CASSSASHRDF.

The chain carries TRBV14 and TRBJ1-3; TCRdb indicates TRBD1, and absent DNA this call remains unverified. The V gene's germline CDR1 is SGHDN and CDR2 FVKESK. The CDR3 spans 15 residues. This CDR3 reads CASSPRFHSGNTIYF.

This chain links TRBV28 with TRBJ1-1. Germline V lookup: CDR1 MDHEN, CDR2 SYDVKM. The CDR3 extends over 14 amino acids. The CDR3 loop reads CASSFSGANTEAFF. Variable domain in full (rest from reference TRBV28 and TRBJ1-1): DVKVTQSSRYLVKRTGEKVFLECVQDMDHENMFWYRQDPGLGLRLIYFSYDVKMKEKGDIPEGYSVSREKKERFSLILESASTNQTSMYLCASSFSGANTEAFFGQGTRLTVV.

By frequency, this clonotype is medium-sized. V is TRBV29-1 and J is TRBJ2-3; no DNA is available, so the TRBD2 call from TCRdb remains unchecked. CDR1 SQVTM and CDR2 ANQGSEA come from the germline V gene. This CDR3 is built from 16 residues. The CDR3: CSVESWTSAGRDTQYF.

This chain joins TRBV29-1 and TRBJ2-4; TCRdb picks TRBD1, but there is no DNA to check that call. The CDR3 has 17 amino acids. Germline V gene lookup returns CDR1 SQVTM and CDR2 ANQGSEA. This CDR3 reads CSVEEGQGALLGVIQYF.

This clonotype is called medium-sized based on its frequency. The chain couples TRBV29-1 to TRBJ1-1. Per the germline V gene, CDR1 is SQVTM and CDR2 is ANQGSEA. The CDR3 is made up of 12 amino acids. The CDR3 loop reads CSVAEGKPEAFF.

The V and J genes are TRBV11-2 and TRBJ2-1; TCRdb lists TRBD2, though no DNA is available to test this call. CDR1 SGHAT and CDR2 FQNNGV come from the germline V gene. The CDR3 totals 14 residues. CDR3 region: CASSGLARHHEQFF. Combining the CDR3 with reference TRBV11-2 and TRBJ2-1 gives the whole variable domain EAGVAQSPRYKIIEKRQSVAFWCNPISGHATLYWYQQILGQGPKLLIQFQNNGVVDDSQLPKDRFSAERLKGVDSTLKIQPAKLEDSAVYLCASSGLARHHEQFFGPGTRLTVL.

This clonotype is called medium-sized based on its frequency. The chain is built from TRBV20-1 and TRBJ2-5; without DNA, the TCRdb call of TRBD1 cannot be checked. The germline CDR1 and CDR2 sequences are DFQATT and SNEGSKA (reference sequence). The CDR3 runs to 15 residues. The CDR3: CSASRDRGYRETQYF.

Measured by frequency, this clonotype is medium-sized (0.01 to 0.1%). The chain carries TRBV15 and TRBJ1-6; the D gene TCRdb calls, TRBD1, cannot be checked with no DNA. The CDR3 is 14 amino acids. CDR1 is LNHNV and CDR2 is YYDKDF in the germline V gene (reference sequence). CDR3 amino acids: CATSPGQYNSPLHF.

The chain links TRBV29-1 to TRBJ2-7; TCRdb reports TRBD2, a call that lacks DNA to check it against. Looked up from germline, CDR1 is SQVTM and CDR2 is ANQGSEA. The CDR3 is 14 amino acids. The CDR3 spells CSVETSGDSYEQYF.

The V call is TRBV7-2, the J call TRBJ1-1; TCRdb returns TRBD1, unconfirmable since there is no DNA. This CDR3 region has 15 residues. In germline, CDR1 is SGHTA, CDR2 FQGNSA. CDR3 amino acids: CASRTHRDMNTEAFF.

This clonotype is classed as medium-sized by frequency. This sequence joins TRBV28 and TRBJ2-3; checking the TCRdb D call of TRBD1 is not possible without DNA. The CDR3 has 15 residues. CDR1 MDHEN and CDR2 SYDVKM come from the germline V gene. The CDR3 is CASSLYDGGGDTQYF. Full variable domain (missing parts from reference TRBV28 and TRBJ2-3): DVKVTQSSRYLVKRTGEKVFLECVQDMDHENMFWYRQDPGLGLRLIYFSYDVKMKEKGDIPEGYSVSREKKERFSLILESASTNQTSMYLCASSLYDGGGDTQYFGPGTRLTVL.

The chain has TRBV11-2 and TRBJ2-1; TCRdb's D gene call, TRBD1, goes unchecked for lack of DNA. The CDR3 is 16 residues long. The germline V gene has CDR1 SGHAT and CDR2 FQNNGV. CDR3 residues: CASTQEPGHPGEEQFF.

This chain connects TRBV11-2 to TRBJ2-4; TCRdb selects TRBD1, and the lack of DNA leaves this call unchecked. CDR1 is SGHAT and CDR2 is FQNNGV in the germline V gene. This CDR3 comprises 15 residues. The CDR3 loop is CASSLDPQGENIQYF.

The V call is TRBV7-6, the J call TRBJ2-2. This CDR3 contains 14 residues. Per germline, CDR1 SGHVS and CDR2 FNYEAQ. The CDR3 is CASSLGGSTGELFF.

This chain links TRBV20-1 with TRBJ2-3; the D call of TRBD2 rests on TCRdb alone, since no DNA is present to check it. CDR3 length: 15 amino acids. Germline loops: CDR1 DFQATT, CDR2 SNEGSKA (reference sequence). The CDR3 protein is CSARQGLAGSDTQYF.

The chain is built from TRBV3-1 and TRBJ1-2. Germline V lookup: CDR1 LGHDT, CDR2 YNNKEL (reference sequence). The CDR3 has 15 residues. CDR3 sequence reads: CASSQAAARVYGYTF.

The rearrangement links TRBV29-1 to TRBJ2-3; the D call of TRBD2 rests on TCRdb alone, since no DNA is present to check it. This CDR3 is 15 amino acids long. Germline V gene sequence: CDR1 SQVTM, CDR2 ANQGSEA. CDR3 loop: CSVEDGLAGVNTQYF.

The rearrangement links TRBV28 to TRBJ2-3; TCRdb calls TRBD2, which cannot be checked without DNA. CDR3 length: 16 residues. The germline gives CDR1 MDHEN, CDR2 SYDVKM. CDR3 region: CASSGGTSGNTDTQYF.